Reported below is one TCR beta chain. Its antigen is unknown. Germline V gives CDR1 SEHNR, CDR2 FQNEAQ (reference sequence). This CDR3 is built from 16 residues. Trimming took 5 bases from V and 7 from J; bases not matched to a gene: 12. Time point here: week 11, during vaccination. Alongside topical imiquimod, each dose of vaccine comprised 300 ug of mutant IDH1 20-mer peptide. The sample comes from a study of a mutant IDH1 vaccine in newly diagnosed glioma. Study information: Patients received eight vaccinations in weeks 1, 3, 5, 7, 11, 15, 19, 23. Most had both radiotherapy and temozolomide beforehand; others had only one. General observations from the study: Apparently, pseudoprogression bore no relation to changes among the top peripheral T cell clonotypes. Detectable vaccine-induced immune responses arose in 80% to 95% of patients.

Sequencing used immunoSEQ multiplex PCR; TCRdb keeps in-frame clones, though not all of them. The sample records about 31,000 clones, approximately 78% being singletons. This TCR was recovered from a man aged 30 to 45 with glioma. This chain connects TRBV7-9 to TRBJ2-4; TRBD1 matches 9 bases. Sequencing used PBMCs, obtained from a glioma patient whose treatment included an IDH1 peptide vaccine. In nucleotides, the CDR3 is TGTGCCAGCAGCAAACAATCCGGGACAGGGTCTAACATTCAGTACTTC. This encodes CASSKQSGTGSNIQYF.